These T cell receptor beta chains were read from a single sample in a study of T cells after yellow fever vaccination. TCRdb reprocessed the 5' RACE reads with MiXCR, giving one entry per CDR3 protein. The profile shows 95,000 to 150,000 distinct CDR3 sequences, approximately 14% of them singletons. Sample: CD8+ T cells sorted from PBMCs, taken 5 days after the yellow fever booster vaccination. Every receptor here comes from a man between 18 and 29 years old who received the YFV17D yellow fever vaccine. CDR3s include the opening cysteine and the closing phenylalanine or tryptophan. D genes are given only for firm matches. Clone size, where shown, is once, few, many, or a class for clones that have expanded.

D gene	V gene	CDR3 length	J gene	clone size	CDR3 protein	CDR3 DNA
NA	TRBV5-8	14	TRBJ1-1	few	CASSFAETNTEAFF	TGTGCCAGCAGCTTTGCAGAAACTAACACTGAAGCTTTCTTT
NA	TRBV5-1	15	TRBJ2-3	few	CASSLYLALTDTQYF	TGCGCCAGCAGCTTGTATCTAGCCCTCACAGATACGCAGTATTTT
TRBD2	TRBV10-3	17	TRBJ2-1	NA	CAISESIRGDLYNEQFF	TGTGCCATCAGTGAGTCGATTCGGGGGGACCTCTACAATGAGCAGTTCTTC
NA	TRBV19	14	TRBJ2-1	few	CASSMGGSYNEQFF	TGTGCCAGTAGTATGGGGGGTTCCTACAATGAGCAGTTCTTC
TRBD1	TRBV6-6	15	TRBJ1-6	NA	CASSHPGTDNSPLHF	TGTGCCAGCAGTCACCCTGGGACAGATAATTCACCCCTCCACTTT
NA	TRBV13	13	TRBJ2-7	few	CASSPGRDYEQYF	TGTGCCAGCAGTCCAGGACGCGACTACGAGCAGTACTTC
NA	TRBV5-1	20	TRBJ2-3	NA	CASSSETDSTMFPSTDTQYF	TGCGCCAGCAGCTCAGAAACGGACAGCACTATGTTCCCTAGCACAGATACGCAGTATTTT
TRBD1	TRBV4-1	14	TRBJ2-7	NA	CASSEVQGTYEQYF	TGCGCCAGCAGCGAGGTACAGGGGACCTACGAGCAGTACTTC
TRBD2	TRBV7-9	15	TRBJ2-5	few	CASSLASGGGETQYF	TGTGCCAGCAGCCTCGCTAGCGGGGGAGGGGAGACCCAGTACTTC
NA	TRBV6-2/TRBV6-3	14	TRBJ2-3	many	CASSYGLASDTQYF	TGTGCCAGCAGTTACGGCCTAGCCTCAGATACGCAGTATTTT
NA	TRBV7-9	15	TRBJ2-2	NA	CASRTDTQYTGELFF	TGTGCCAGCAGGACGGACACTCAGTACACCGGGGAGCTGTTTTTT
TRBD1	TRBV9	15	TRBJ2-3	NA	CASSDRGVGTDTQYF	TGTGCCAGCAGCGACAGGGGAGTTGGCACAGATACGCAGTATTTT
NA	TRBV6-4	15	TRBJ2-3	few	CASSDSIGGPDTQYF	TGTGCCAGCAGTGACTCGATCGGGGGGCCGGATACGCAGTATTTT
TRBD1	TRBV5-6	14	TRBJ2-7	few	CASSLWDREGEQYF	TGTGCCAGCAGCTTATGGGACAGGGAGGGCGAGCAGTACTTC
NA	TRBV10-3	15	TRBJ2-4	NA	CAISESEVSKNIQYF	TGTGCCATCAGTGAGTCTGAGGTTTCCAAAAACATTCAGTACTTC
NA	TRBV28	12	TRBJ1-1	few	CASSPPNTEAFF	TGTGCCAGCAGCCCTCCGAACACTGAAGCTTTCTTT
NA	TRBV4-3	13	TRBJ2-1	NA	CASSQDFYNEQFF	TGCGCCAGCAGCCAGGACTTCTACAATGAGCAGTTCTTC
NA	TRBV27	14	TRBJ1-2	NA	CASSLTLGNYGYTF	TGTGCCAGCAGTTTAACGCTGGGGAACTATGGCTACACCTTC
NA	TRBV25-1	10	TRBJ1-2	few	CASSGYGYTF	TGTGCCAGCAGTGGCTATGGCTACACCTTC
TRBD1	TRBV7-2	15	TRBJ2-1	NA	CASSLIGQGNNEQFF	TGTGCCAGCAGCTTAATAGGACAGGGCAACAATGAGCAGTTCTTC
TRBD1	TRBV11-2	15	TRBJ1-5	few	CASSIAPGGNQPQHF	TGTGCCAGCAGCATAGCCCCAGGGGGGAATCAGCCCCAGCATTTT
NA	TRBV5-4	12	TRBJ1-2	NA	CASSSGGVGYTF	TGTGCCAGCAGCTCGGGTGGGGTTGGCTACACCTTC
NA	TRBV4-1	15	TRBJ2-5	NA	CASSQTRALGETQYF	TGCGCCAGCAGCCAAACGAGGGCTCTAGGCGAGACCCAGTACTTC
TRBD1	TRBV7-9	14	TRBJ1-1	NA	CASSLPSGRGAAFF	TGTGCCAGCAGCTTACCTTCGGGCAGGGGGGCGGCTTTCTTT
NA	TRBV4-1	17	TRBJ2-3	NA	CASSQAHSEEITDTQYF	TGCGCCAGCAGCCAAGCTCATTCTGAGGAAATCACAGATACGCAGTATTTT